The T cell receptor beta chain described here comes from a study of regulatory and conventional T cells in RAG deficiency. Study conclusions and caveats: Compared with controls, unique Treg TCR beta sequences dropped roughly 100-fold in Omenn syndrome and CID/AS. In Omenn syndrome, sorted "Tregs" may be peripherally activated cells. RAG-deficient patients showed markedly lower Shannon entropy and higher Simpson indices than control T-cell subsets. Patient subsets had shorter CDR3s; Omenn Treg-Tconv overlap exceeded 85%.

About this clone itself: Antigen: not known.

V gave up 6 bases and J gave up 3 bases; unmatched junction bases: 3. Per the germline V gene, CDR1 is MNHNS and CDR2 is SASEGT. The CDR3 totals 14 residues. Sequencing used immunoSEQ multiplex PCR; TCRdb keeps in-frame clones, though not all of them. This sample has around 30,000 clones, with 85% to 90% found just once. The sample also formed part of further work on regulatory T cells. That work contributes: Primers: 52 TRBV forward and 13 TRBJ reverse.

The sequenced sample consisted of CD8+ T cells sorted from blood. The TCR originated in a human donor in good health. The V call is TRBV6-1, the J call TRBJ1-5; 9 bases fit TRBD1. In DNA form, the CDR3 reads TGTGCCAGCAGGGGGACAGGGAACAATCAGCCCCAGCATTTT. This gives the protein CASRGTGNNQPQHF.